A selection of T cell receptor beta chains follows, all from one sample in a study of blood T cell repertoires in COVID-19. Generated by immunoSEQ multiplex PCR, the TCRdb table keeps only in-frame clones and is missing some. The sample has around 300,000 clones, under 90% seen once. Sequencing input: peripheral blood. All receptors derive from a man over 45 with acute or convalescent COVID-19. Both conserved end residues are part of each CDR3. D genes are given only for firm matches. A clone size is listed for some rows: how often the clone was seen (once, few, many), or a class if it is expanded.

V gene,J gene,D gene,clone size,CDR3 DNA,CDR3 protein
TRBV19,TRBJ2-5,NA,NA,TGTGCCAGTAGTAAAGGGGGGGCCTTCCAAGAGACCCAGTACTTC,CASSKGGAFQETQYF
TRBV7-2,TRBJ1-2,TRBD1,NA,TGTGCCAGCAGTTTCCGGGACAGTAACCTTTCGGGTGGCTACACCTTC,CASSFRDSNLSGGYTF
TRBV13,TRBJ1-2,NA,once,TGTGCCAGTTCGACAGAAACTAACTATGGCTACACCTTC,CASSTETNYGYTF
TRBV6-5,TRBJ1-1,NA,NA,TGTGCCAGCAGTTACTCGCCAGGGCCTGAAGCTTTCTTT,CASSYSPGPEAFF
TRBV18,TRBJ2-5,TRBD2,once,TGTGCCAGCTCACTGGGACTAGCGGGGGGGCCCTCCCAAGAGACCCAGTACTTC,CASSLGLAGGPSQETQYF
TRBV7-3,TRBJ1-1,TRBD1,NA,TGTGCCAGCAGCTTAGGGGGTGGGACAGGGATCACTGAAGCTTTCTTT,CASSLGGGTGITEAFF
TRBV5-8,TRBJ1-1,NA,NA,TGTGCCAGCCCCTCTGTGGATACAGGAGACGAAGCTTTCTTT,CASPSVDTGDEAFF
TRBV7-2,TRBJ2-5,TRBD2,NA,TGTGCCAGCAGCCTAGCGGGGGGATACCAAGAGACCCAGTACTTC,CASSLAGGYQETQYF
TRBV5-1,TRBJ1-2,NA,NA,TGCGCCAGCAGCTTGGCAGTCTACTATGGCTACACCTTC,CASSLAVYYGYTF
TRBV3-1/TRBV3-2,TRBJ2-5,NA,NA,TGTGCCAGCAGCCCCCGCGGGGCGCAAGAGACCCAGTACTTC,CASSPRGAQETQYF
TRBV2,TRBJ2-7,NA,once,TGTGCCAGCAGTGACGGGGAATACGAGCAGTACTTC,CASSDGEYEQYF
TRBV5-1,TRBJ2-1,TRBD2,once,TGCGCCAGCAGCTTGGTGGCGGGGGGTTACAATGAGCAGTTCTTC,CASSLVAGGYNEQFF
TRBV19,TRBJ2-2,NA,NA,TGTGCCACCAAGAGAACCCAACTGAACACCGGGGAGCTGTTTTTT,CATKRTQLNTGELFF
TRBV7-2,TRBJ1-2,TRBD1,NA,TGTGCCAGCAGCTTAGTGCTGGGGGACAGTCCCTATGGCTACACCTTC,CASSLVLGDSPYGYTF
TRBV6-5,TRBJ1-1,TRBD1,NA,TGTGCCACTGGGGACAGACCGAACACTGAAGCTTTCTTT,CATGDRPNTEAFF
TRBV21-1,TRBJ1-2,NA,once,TGTGCCAGCAGCCCCCGGGACAGGGGGTATGGCTACACCTTC,CASSPRDRGYGYTF
TRBV11-2,TRBJ1-3,NA,NA,TGTGCCAGCAGCATAGACGGACAACAATCTGGAAACACCATATATTTT,CASSIDGQQSGNTIYF
TRBV3-1/TRBV3-2,TRBJ1-2,TRBD1,NA,TGTGCCAGCAGCCAAGTCAGGGGGCATGGCTACACCTTC,CASSQVRGHGYTF
TRBV5-1,TRBJ2-3,NA,NA,TGCGCCAGCAGCCTTCGGGAAACAGATACGCAGTATTTT,CASSLRETDTQYF
TRBV6-5,TRBJ2-1,TRBD1,NA,TGTGCCAGCAGAGTCGACAGGGGGTGGTACAATGAGCAGTTCTTC,CASRVDRGWYNEQFF
TRBV19,TRBJ1-1,NA,NA,TGTGCCAGTAAAGCCCATTTTACCATGAACACTGAAGCTTTCTTT,CASKAHFTMNTEAFF
TRBV5-1,TRBJ2-1,TRBD1,NA,TGCGCCAGCACCTCAACCCCTCGGCAGGGGGCCTATGAGCAGTTCTTC,CASTSTPRQGAYEQFF
TRBV3-1/TRBV3-2,TRBJ1-5,TRBD1,NA,TGTGCCAGCGGCACAACCGGGACAGGGAACACACAGCCCCAGCATTTT,CASGTTGTGNTQPQHF
TRBV4-1,TRBJ2-1,NA,NA,TGCGCCAGCAGCCAGGCAAGGAGCTCCTACAATGAGCAGTTCTTC,CASSQARSSYNEQFF
TRBV12-3/TRBV12-4,TRBJ1-2,TRBD1,NA,TGTGCCAGCAGCAACAGGGGGCCAAATGGCTACACCTTC,CASSNRGPNGYTF
TRBV7-3,TRBJ2-1,TRBD2,NA,TGTGCCAGCAGCTCCCTAGCGGGGGGGCTGGATGAGCAGTTCTTC,CASSSLAGGLDEQFF
TRBV3-1/TRBV3-2,TRBJ2-5,TRBD2,once,TGTGCCAGCAGCCAGCCTCGAGGTACTAGCGGGGGCGGAGAGACCCAGTACTTC,CASSQPRGTSGGGETQYF
TRBV3-1/TRBV3-2,TRBJ2-5,NA,NA,TGTGCCAGCAGTAGAGGGAGGAAGGAGACCCAGTACTTC,CASSRGRKETQYF
TRBV24-1,TRBJ2-7,TRBD1,NA,TGTGCCACCAGTCCGGGACAGGGGACCGAGCAGTACTTC,CATSPGQGTEQYF
TRBV25-1,TRBJ1-4,NA,NA,TGTGCCAGCAGTGAATTTGAGGAAAAACTGTTTTTT,CASSEFEEKLFF
TRBV12-3/TRBV12-4,TRBJ2-5,NA,NA,TGTGCCAGCAATCTCCCGAGAGAGACCCAGTACTTC,CASNLPRETQYF
TRBV27,TRBJ1-2,NA,NA,TGTGCCAGCAGTTTGGCAGGGCATGGCTACACCTTC,CASSLAGHGYTF
TRBV11-3,TRBJ2-2,TRBD1,NA,TGTGCCAGCAGCCCCGGGGACAGGGACACCGGGGAGCTGTTTTTT,CASSPGDRDTGELFF
TRBV19,TRBJ2-1,NA,few,TGTGCCAGTAGTATAGAAAGGGGGACGCAGTTCTTC,CASSIERGTQFF
TRBV30,TRBJ2-7,NA,NA,TGTGCCTGGAGTGGGGACAACTACGAGCAGTACTTC,CAWSGDNYEQYF
TRBV6-2/TRBV6-3,TRBJ2-5,TRBD2,NA,TGTGCCAGCAGTTACCAACTGGTAGCGGGGGGGCATCTCGAAGAGACCCAGTACTTC,CASSYQLVAGGHLEETQYF
TRBV3-1/TRBV3-2,TRBJ2-7,NA,NA,TGTGCCAGCGAGTCTGGTAACGAGCAGTACTTC,CASESGNEQYF
TRBV2,TRBJ1-1,NA,NA,TGTGCCAGCAGTGACCCGCGACGGGGGGCGAAGAACACTGAAGCTTTCTTT,CASSDPRRGAKNTEAFF
TRBV6-5,TRBJ1-2,NA,NA,TGTGCCAGCAGTTACCCGGGGGGCTACACCTTC,CASSYPGGYTF
TRBV30,TRBJ2-2,TRBD2,NA,TGTGCCTGGACCCTAGCGGGGGGCACCGGGGAGCTGTTTTTT,CAWTLAGGTGELFF
TRBV10-3,TRBJ2-3,TRBD2,NA,TGTGCCATCAGTGAGTCTAGCGGGGGGGACACAGATACGCAGTATTTT,CAISESSGGDTDTQYF
TRBV29-1,TRBJ2-7,TRBD1,NA,TGCAGCGTGCGGACAGGGCGACTCTACGAGCAGTACTTC,CSVRTGRLYEQYF
TRBV11-3,TRBJ2-2,TRBD1,NA,TGTGCCAGCAGCGGACAGGGAAACGGGGAGCTGTTTTTT,CASSGQGNGELFF
TRBV7-3,TRBJ2-7,TRBD2,NA,TGTGCCAGCAGCCCCCGGACAAAGCGGGGCTTTAGCTCCTACGAGCAGTACTTC,CASSPRTKRGFSSYEQYF
TRBV21-1,TRBJ2-5,NA,NA,TGTGCCAGCAGCCCCCTGGATGACAGGTCCCAAGAGACCCAGTACTTC,CASSPLDDRSQETQYF